This TCR beta chain was sequenced during a study of blood T cell repertoires in COVID-19. Study information: Both acute and convalescent COVID-19 samples were obtained from the United States, Italy and Spain. PBMCs, B-cell-depleted T cells, or T cells provided the cDNA or gDNA that made up the material.

As to this clone: One end of the junction fails to match germline, which may point to a read error.

Original data processing: Amplification from reference gene primers served as the basis for estimated nucleated cell counts. The assay was immunoSEQ multiplex PCR, and TCRdb's table has in-frame clones only and misses some. That table is the source of V, J and clone size, and D and trimming were worked out from the DNA. The data hold approximately 500,000 clones, with approximately 88% observed a single time. The CDR3 extends over 15 amino acids. CDR1 is KGHDR and CDR2 is SFDVKD in the germline V gene. This receptor was obtained from a woman aged 45-65 years with COVID-19, enrolled during active disease. V is TRBV24-1 and J is TRBJ2-1, with unresolved D. The specimen was peripheral blood. CDR3 amino acids: CATRDSGSSYNEQFF. The CDR3 DNA is TGTGCCACCAGGGATTCCGGTAGCTCCTACAATGAGCAGTTCTTC.